A single sample gave rise to the 26 T cell receptor beta chains below, sequenced in a study of T-cell memory formation after mild COVID-19. A single record per CDR3 protein comes from TCRdb applying MiXCR to the 5' RACE reads. This table has around 450,000 distinct CDR3 sequences, approximately 24% appearing once. The sample taken for sequencing was PBMCs or a T cell subset sorted from them (not recorded which). Receptors were obtained from an adult woman who had mild COVID-19 (a few samples of this study predate the infection). Cell type and time point are not known.

This chain links TRBV11-2 with TRBJ2-4; D is undetermined. In germline, CDR1 is SGHAT, CDR2 FQNNGV. This CDR3 is 11 amino acids long. V lost 3 bases, J lost 9 bases, and 6 bases lay in between. CDR3 DNA sequence: TGTGCCAGCAGCTTGACAACCATTCAGTACTTC. Translated, it gives CASSLTTIQYF.

In this sample, this clonotype turned up a few times. This chain links TRBV24-1 with TRBJ2-7; TRBD2 matches at 10 bases. The CDR3 runs to 15 residues. The V gene's germline CDR1 is KGHDR and CDR2 SFDVKD. After removal of 3 bases from V and 5 bases from J, the junction contained 6 bases not matched to a gene. The DNA of the CDR3 is TGTGCCACCAGTGATCCTAGCGGGAGTGTTGACGAGCAGTACTTC. Translated, it gives CATSDPSGSVDEQYF.

This clonotype was counted only a few times. The chain uses TRBV2 and TRBJ1-1, with 9 bases fitting TRBD1. Germline loops: CDR1 SNHLY, CDR2 FYNNEI. V lost 6 bases and J lost 2; bases outside the gene matches: 16. The CDR3 contains 18 residues. CDR3 nucleotide sequence: TGTGCCAGCAGACATCCCGGGACAGGGAAGGCAGGAAACACTGAAGCTTTCTTT. It yields the protein CASRHPGTGKAGNTEAFF.

The table lists this clonotype with a few counts. This chain connects TRBV29-1 to TRBJ2-5; D is unclear. The CDR3 is 11 amino acids. V gave up 1 base and J gave up 5 bases, with 5 bases separating them. Per the germline V gene, CDR1 is SQVTM and CDR2 is ANQGSEA. CDR3 residues: CSVEGAETQYF. The CDR3 DNA sequence: TGCAGCGTTGAAGGGGCTGAGACCCAGTACTTC.

This clonotype was seen more than once but under ten times. CDR3 region: CASSRYDRVGEQYF. In DNA, the CDR3 is TGTGCCAGCAGCCGATATGACAGGGTTGGGGAGCAGTACTTC. The chain has TRBV9 and TRBJ2-7; 7 positions match TRBD1. In germline, CDR1 is SGDLS, CDR2 YYNGEE. The CDR3 is made up of 14 amino acids. The V segment lost 4 bases and the J segment 7 bases; nucleotides outside the gene matches: 11.

In this sample, this clonotype turned up a few times. The gene calls are TRBV20-1 and TRBJ2-6; D tentatively reads TRBD1 or TRBD2 (5 bases each). Trimming pared 1 base from V and 0 bases from J, leaving 7 bases between. CDR1 is DFQATT, CDR2 SNEGSKA, per germline (reference sequence). This CDR3 spans 15 amino acids. The CDR3 DNA reads TGCAGTGCTAGAGGGGGGAGCTCTGGGGCCAACGTCCTGACTTTC. Its translation: CSARGGSSGANVLTF.

This clonotype was observed a handful of times. The chain carries TRBV5-1 and TRBJ2-2, with TRBD2 matching over 12 bases. Trimming took 0 bases from V and 7 from J; bases not matched to a gene: 4. CDR1 and CDR2 (germline): SGHRS, YFSETQ. The CDR3 is made up of 16 amino acids. The CDR3 DNA follows: TGCGCCAGCAGCTTGGAACTAGCGGGAGGTTACGGGGAGCTGTTTTTT. Encoded protein: CASSLELAGGYGELFF.

The chain is built from TRBV9 and TRBJ2-1; D is uncertain. This CDR3 contains 15 residues. Germline CDR1 SGDLS, CDR2 YYNGEE. Deletions cut 0 bases from V and 5 bases from J, with 12 bases between. DNA of the CDR3: TGTGCCAGCAGCGTAGATGGCCGATTTCACAATGAGCAGTTCTTC. Its translation: CASSVDGRFHNEQFF.

The genes are TRBV27 and TRBJ2-1; a possible D gene is TRBD1 (8 bases). The CDR3 covers 14 residues. Per the germline V gene, CDR1 is MNHEY and CDR2 is SMNVEV (reference sequence). Trimming removed 5 bases at V and 9 bases at J, with 17 bases between. The CDR3 bases are TGTGCCAGCAGTCCCGCGGACAGGGAGGGTGAGCAGTTCTTC. This gives the protein CASSPADREGEQFF.

This clonotype was detected a few times. The chain uses TRBV6-5 and TRBJ2-7; tentative D call: TRBD2 (5 bases). Germline V gene lookup returns CDR1 MNHEY and CDR2 SVGAGI. Between the trimmed V and J ends, which lost 7 bases and 0 bases, there was a span of 10 bases. The CDR3 is 13 amino acids. The CDR3 loop is CASTSPSSYEQYF. CDR3 DNA: TGTGCCAGCACTAGCCCGAGCTCCTACGAGCAGTACTTC.

This chain connects TRBV13 to TRBJ2-7; D possibly corresponds to TRBD2 (6 bases). V was pared by 1 base and J by 7 bases, with 17 bases between. CDR3 size: 15 residues. The germline V gene encodes CDR1 PRHDT and CDR2 FYEKMQ (reference sequence). CDR3 region: CASSLEGTGSSEQYF. The CDR3 DNA is TGTGCCAGCAGCTTAGAAGGGACTGGGTCGTCAGAGCAGTACTTC. Together with reference TRBV13 and TRBJ2-7, the CDR3 gives the full variable domain: AAGVIQSPRHLIKEKRETATLKCYPIPRHDTVYWYQQGPGQDPQFLISFYEKMQSDKGSIPDRFSAQQFSDYHSELNMSSLELGDSALYFCASSLEGTGSSEQYFGPGTRLTVT.

This clonotype was seen a handful of times. V is TRBV7-9 and J is TRBJ2-7; 8 positions match TRBD1. The CDR3 consists of 14 residues. V was pared by 5 bases and J by 4 bases, with 7 bases of the junction left unmatched. CDR1 and CDR2 (germline): SEHNR, FQNEAQ (reference sequence). CDR3 sequence (DNA): TGTGCCAGCAGCCCGACAGGGGAATGGTACGAGCAGTACTTC. Protein product: CASSPTGEWYEQYF.

This clonotype was observed at least ten times. The chain carries TRBV7-7 and TRBJ2-5; no reliable D call. CDR1 and CDR2 from the germline V gene are SSHAT and FNYEAQ (reference sequence). The CDR3 covers 14 residues. V shed 5 bases and J shed 5 bases, with 15 bases lying between them. In nucleotides, the CDR3 is TGTGCCAGCAGCAAACAAAAACTCTGGGAGACCCAGTACTTC. It is translated as CASSKQKLWETQYF.

The chain has TRBV27 and TRBJ2-7, with TRBD2 identical over 7 bases. V shed 6 bases and J 5 bases; nucleotides not matched to a gene: 10. CDR1 MNHEY and CDR2 SMNVEV come from the germline V gene (reference sequence). The CDR3 covers 14 residues. CDR3 nucleotide sequence: TGTGCCAGCAGGTCTAGCGGTAACAGCAACGAGCAGTACTTC. Translating it yields CASRSSGNSNEQYF.

The chain combines TRBV30 with TRBJ2-1, with D possibly being TRBD1 (6 bases). Trimming took 3 bases from V and 6 from J, leaving 6 bases between them. Germline V gene data show CDR1 as GTSNPN and CDR2 as SVGIG (reference sequence). This CDR3 region has 11 residues. CDR3 in DNA: TGTGCCTGGAGCAGGGGCAATGAGCAGTTCTTC. It is translated as CAWSRGNEQFF.

The chain recombines TRBV7-9 with TRBJ1-1, with D possibly TRBD1 on 5 matching bases. The CDR3 sequence is 13 residues long. Germline-derived CDR1 and CDR2 are SEHNR and FQNEAQ (reference sequence). The V and J ends lost 4 bases and 3 bases respectively, with 9 bases between them. The CDR3: CASSWGWDTEAFF. The DNA for the CDR3 is TGTGCCAGCAGCTGGGGCTGGGACACTGAAGCTTTCTTT.

This clonotype was seen many times. CDR3 sequence reads: CASSLTGRTEAFF. The CDR3 DNA reads TGTGCCAGCAGCTTAACAGGACGAACTGAAGCTTTCTTT. The gene calls are TRBV7-2 and TRBJ1-1; D may be TRBD1 (5 bases). V was trimmed by 2 bases and J by 5 bases, leaving 9 bases between them. Per the germline V gene, CDR1 is SGHTA and CDR2 is FQGNSA. The CDR3 totals 13 residues.

This clonotype turned up a few times. The rearrangement links TRBV6-5 to TRBJ2-5; unclear D gene. The germline V and J ends were trimmed by 7 bases and 1 base, with 13 bases remaining between them. This CDR3 is 14 amino acids long. The germline gives CDR1 MNHEY, CDR2 SVGAGI. The CDR3 sequence: CASKGYGVQETQYF. CDR3 in DNA: TGTGCCAGCAAAGGTTATGGGGTCCAAGAGACCCAGTACTTC.

V and J are TRBV20-1 and TRBJ1-1, with D perhaps TRBD1 (5 bases). The V end was cut by 1 base, the J end by 3 bases, with 15 bases between. Germline CDR1 reads DFQATT; CDR2 reads SNEGSKA (reference sequence). The CDR3 spans 15 residues. CDR3 loop: CSARAGFSRDTEAFF. Written as DNA, the CDR3 is TGCAGTGCTAGAGCAGGGTTTTCGAGAGACACTGAAGCTTTCTTT.

The chain is built from TRBV15 and TRBJ2-2, with D unclear. From germline, CDR1 is LNHNV and CDR2 YYDKDF (reference sequence). The CDR3 contains 14 residues. Trimming left V 2 bases short and J 5 bases short, with 9 bases between. DNA for the CDR3: TGTGCCACCAGCAGATCGGCACGGACCGGGGAGCTGTTTTTT. It codes for CATSRSARTGELFF.

This chain uses TRBV6-5 with TRBJ2-5, with 14 bases identical to TRBD2. Per germline, CDR1 MNHEY and CDR2 SVGAGI. There are 17 residues in the CDR3. V was clipped by 8 bases and J by 7 bases; unmatched bases: 15. The CDR3: CASGKGTSGGPRGTQYF. DNA of the CDR3: TGTGCCAGCGGTAAAGGGACTAGCGGGGGCCCTAGGGGGACCCAGTACTTC.

This clonotype came up a few times. The chain joins TRBV3-1 to TRBJ2-7; the D gene is possibly TRBD1 (5 bases). Germline V gives CDR1 LGHDT, CDR2 YNNKEL (reference sequence). CDR3 size: 15 residues. V lost 4 bases and J 1 base, leaving 14 bases between the germline ends. This CDR3 is CASSPSVTASYEQYF. CDR3 sequence (DNA): TGTGCCAGCAGCCCCTCGGTGACAGCTTCCTACGAGCAGTACTTC.

This clonotype was observed a handful of times. The V gene is TRBV7-6, the J gene TRBJ2-5; 8 bases align to TRBD2. CDR1 and CDR2 (germline): SGHVS, FNYEAQ. V trimming: 0 bases; J trimming: 1 base; junction bases outside the gene matches: 7. The CDR3 is 17 amino acids. The CDR3 sequence is CASSLAGSGGLQETQYF. Written as DNA, the CDR3 is TGTGCCAGCAGCTTAGCGGGGAGCGGGGGCCTCCAAGAGACCCAGTACTTC.

The rearrangement links TRBV9 to TRBJ1-1; D possibly corresponds to TRBD1 (6 bases). The V end lost 3 bases, the J end lost 9 bases, and 18 bases lay between the germline ends. The CDR3 length is 14 residues. CDR1 and CDR2 (germline): SGDLS, YYNGEE. CDR3 loop: CASSEGGQSPQAFF. The DNA of the CDR3 is TGTGCCAGCAGCGAGGGGGGCCAATCTCCCCAAGCTTTCTTT.

This clonotype was counted only a few times. The rearrangement joins TRBV20-1 to TRBJ2-7, with 8 bases identical to TRBD1. The CDR3 contains 15 residues. V dropped 2 bases and J dropped 1; count of bases not matched to a gene: 7. In germline, CDR1 is DFQATT, CDR2 SNEGSKA (reference sequence). CDR3 region: CSARSPHRGSYEQYF. In DNA form, the CDR3 reads TGCAGTGCTAGATCACCCCACAGGGGGTCCTACGAGCAGTACTTC.

This clonotype was recorded many times. V and J are TRBV7-6 and TRBJ2-3; possibly TRBD2 for D (6 bases). Germline V lookup: CDR1 SGHVS, CDR2 FNYEAQ. The CDR3 runs to 14 residues. V was cut by 5 bases and J by 4 bases, with 13 bases left in between. CDR3: CASSPSEGADTQYF. In nucleotides, the CDR3 is TGTGCCAGCAGCCCTAGCGAGGGAGCAGATACGCAGTATTTT.